This T cell receptor (beta chain) was captured in a study of T cell changes during pregnancy in multiple sclerosis. From germline, CDR1 is SGHTA and CDR2 FQGNSA. Trimming cost V 5 bases and J 5 bases, with 18 bases left between them. The CDR3 has 15 residues. Clones were read by immunoSEQ multiplex PCR, and TCRdb kept only the in-frame ones, dropping some. The sample contains roughly 100,000 clones, 75% to 95% of which appear only once. The rearrangement joins TRBV7-2 to TRBJ2-5; possible D gene TRBD1, 7 bases. This TCR was recovered from a female donor in good health, enrolled as a control in a pregnancy study. The sample in question was peripheral blood, obtained in the second trimester of pregnancy. In DNA form, the CDR3 reads TGTGCCAGCAGCCTAAATCAGGGGGGCAGGGAGACCCAGTACTTC. Its protein is CASSLNQGGRETQYF.